What follows describes a single T cell receptor beta chain. This entry comes from a study of blood T cell repertoires in COVID-19. The wider study: Material from acute and convalescent COVID-19 was sourced from the United States, Italy and Spain. The analysed material was cDNA or gDNA that came from T cells, B-cell-depleted T cells, or PBMCs.

Trimming took 5 bases from V and 10 from J; bases not matched to a gene: 7. Germline-derived CDR1 and CDR2 are MNHEY and SVGEGT. The CDR3 totals 14 residues. Methods used by the authors: For nucleated cells, counts were estimated from reference gene primer amplification. TCRdb's copy holds only in-frame clones and misses some; the assay was immunoSEQ multiplex PCR. V and J calls and clone size follow that table, whereas D and trimming were derived from the DNA. The profile covers a few hundred thousand clones, with around 83% appearing a single time and 1.4% taken by the ten largest. The TCR originated in a woman between 40 and 50 years old who had recovered from COVID-19. This rearrangement joins TRBV6-2 or TRBV6-3 to TRBJ1-6; 8 positions agree with TRBD1. Sequencing was performed on peripheral blood. CDR3 amino acids: CASSILTGDSPLHF. The CDR3 nucleotides read TGTGCCAGCAGTATACTGACAGGGGACTCACCCCTCCACTTT.